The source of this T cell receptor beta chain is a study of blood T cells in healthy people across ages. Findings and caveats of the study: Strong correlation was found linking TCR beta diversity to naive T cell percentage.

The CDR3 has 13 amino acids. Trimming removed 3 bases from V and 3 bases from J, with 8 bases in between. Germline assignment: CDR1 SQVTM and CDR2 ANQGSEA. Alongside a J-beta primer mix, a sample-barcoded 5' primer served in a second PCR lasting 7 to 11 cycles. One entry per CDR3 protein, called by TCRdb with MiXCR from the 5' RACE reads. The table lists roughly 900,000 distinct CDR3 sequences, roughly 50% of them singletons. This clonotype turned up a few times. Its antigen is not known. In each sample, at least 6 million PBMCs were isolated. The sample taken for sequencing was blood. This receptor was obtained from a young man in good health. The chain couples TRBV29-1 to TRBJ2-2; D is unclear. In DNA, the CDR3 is TGCAGCGTTGACGGATTTTACACCGGGGAGCTGTTTTTT. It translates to CSVDGFYTGELFF.